Below, 28 T cell receptor beta chains from the same sample are listed, as sequenced in a study of Ad26.COV2.S vaccination and SARS-CoV-2 variants. Method: immunoSEQ multiplex PCR; TCRdb's copy keeps in-frame clones and lacks some. The table lists about 440,000 clones, less than 95% of them singletons, with roughly 4% in the top ten. Stated treatment: roughly 18 received Ad26.COV2.S at low or high dose, single or two shots; about 5 received placebo; per-sample allocation not given. Day 63 after the first vaccine or placebo injection was the time point for sampling. The sequencing here drew on peripheral blood, taken in a trial of Ad26.COV2.S vaccine versus placebo. The receptors originated from a person between 18 and 60 years old who received the Ad26.COV2.S COVID-19 vaccine or a placebo.

This clone was detected only once. The rearrangement uses TRBV3-1 (or the pseudogene TRBV3-2) and TRBJ1-5; D gene ambiguous. This CDR3 is built from 18 residues. The V gene's germline CDR1 is LGHDT and CDR2 YNNKEL (reference sequence). V lost 4 bases and J lost 0, with 19 bases in between. CDR3 in amino acids: CASSPWIWAAYSNQPQHF. As DNA, the CDR3 is TGTGCCAGCAGCCCATGGATCTGGGCAGCGTATAGCAATCAGCCCCAGCATTTT.

The chain links TRBV18 to TRBJ1-5; the D gene is possibly TRBD1 (5 bases). This CDR3 has 16 amino acids. CDR1 is KGHSH and CDR2 is LQKENI in the germline V gene. V was pared by 0 bases and J by 0 bases, with 9 bases between. The CDR3 coding sequence is TGTGCCAGCTCACCACCGGGAGGGGATAGCAATCAGCCCCAGCATTTT. Encoded protein: CASSPPGGDSNQPQHF.

V and J are TRBV28 and TRBJ2-7; D remains ambiguous. The germline V and J ends were trimmed by 3 bases and 2 bases, with 11 bases remaining between them. CDR3 size: 14 residues. The germline V gene has CDR1 MDHEN and CDR2 SYDVKM. This chain's CDR3 is CASSFFAEAYEQYF. Here the CDR3 DNA reads TGTGCCAGCAGTTTTTTTGCAGAAGCCTACGAGCAGTACTTC.

The V and J genes are TRBV15 and TRBJ2-5; D gene ambiguous. Looked up from germline, CDR1 is LNHNV and CDR2 is YYDKDF (reference sequence). The CDR3 totals 15 residues. The germline V and J ends were trimmed by 0 bases and 4 bases, with 12 bases remaining between them. CDR3 DNA: TGTGCCACCAGCAGAGATCGTCGGTGGGGAGAGACCCAGTACTTC. Translated: CATSRDRRWGETQYF.

Worth noting for this clone: At the DNA level, this CDR3 is encoded by other sequences in the same sample as well. V and J are TRBV12-3 or TRBV12-4 and TRBJ1-2; D gene unclear. V shed 0 bases and J shed 4 bases, with 6 bases lying between them. This CDR3 comprises 13 residues. The CDR3 nucleotides read TGTGCCAGCAGTTTAGCCCGGACCTATGGCTACACCTTC. Its protein is CASSLARTYGYTF.

The chain combines TRBV3-1 (or the pseudogene TRBV3-2) with TRBJ2-4; D unclear. CDR1 is LGHDT, CDR2 YNNKEL, per germline (reference sequence). The germline V and J ends were trimmed by 0 bases and 0 bases, with 9 bases remaining between them. The CDR3 totals 16 residues. In nucleotides, the CDR3 is TGTGCCAGCAGCCAAGATGGTGACTTAGCCAAAAACATTCAGTACTTC. Protein sequence: CASSQDGDLAKNIQYF.

This clone has a handful of counts. The rearrangement joins TRBV19 to TRBJ2-1; possibly TRBD2 for D (6 bases). The CDR3 contains 14 residues. Germline CDR1 LNHDA, CDR2 SQIVND (reference sequence). Trimming left V 2 bases short and J 7 bases short, with 12 bases between. This CDR3 is CASSIRESVNEQFF. In DNA, the CDR3 is TGTGCCAGTAGTATACGGGAGTCGGTTAATGAGCAGTTCTTC.

This clone was counted between two and nine times. This chain joins TRBV19 and TRBJ2-7; 8 bases are shared with TRBD2. The CDR3 sequence is 15 residues long. The V gene's germline CDR1 is LNHDA and CDR2 SQIVND (reference sequence). The ends lost 3 bases at V and 3 bases at J; junction bases unmatched: 7. In DNA, the CDR3 is TGTGCCAGTAGTATTCTTGCGGGAGGCGGCTACGAGCAGTACTTC. It translates to CASSILAGGGYEQYF.

The chain couples TRBV5-1 to TRBJ1-1, with a tentative D call TRBD1 (6 bases). Trimming took 0 bases from V and 6 from J, leaving 9 bases between them. The V gene's germline CDR1 is SGHRS and CDR2 YFSETQ. This CDR3 region has 13 residues. CDR3 amino acids: CASSLDRVAEAFF. As DNA, the CDR3 is TGCGCCAGCAGCTTGGACAGGGTAGCTGAAGCTTTCTTT.

This chain links TRBV4-2 with TRBJ2-1; D is ambiguous. The CDR3 totals 15 residues. V lost 0 bases, J lost 3 bases, and 9 bases lay in between. Per the germline V gene, CDR1 is LGHNA and CDR2 is YNFKEQ. CDR3 in amino acids: CASSQDLRNYNEQFF. In DNA, the CDR3 is TGTGCCAGCAGCCAAGATTTGCGGAACTACAATGAGCAGTTCTTC.

V gene TRBV11-2 combines with J gene TRBJ2-4; TRBD2 is a possible D gene (6 bases). The germline V and J ends were trimmed by 1 base and 8 bases, with 12 bases remaining between them. The CDR3 spans 14 residues. Germline CDR1 is SGHAT and CDR2 is FQNNGV. CDR3 region: CASSLGTSSHIQYF. CDR3 in DNA: TGTGCCAGCAGCTTAGGAACTAGCTCCCACATTCAGTACTTC. The full variable domain, in which reference TRBV11-2 and TRBJ2-4 provide the parts outside the CDR3, is EAGVAQSPRYKIIEKRQSVAFWCNPISGHATLYWYQQILGQGPKLLIQFQNNGVVDDSQLPKDRFSAERLKGVDSTLKIQPAKLEDSAVYLCASSLGTSSHIQYFGAGTRLSVL.

This chain joins TRBV28 and TRBJ2-1; 12 bases match TRBD2. Trimming took 6 bases from V and 7 from J; bases not matched to a gene: 4. The CDR3 runs to 14 residues. Germline values: CDR1 MDHEN, CDR2 SYDVKM. The CDR3 is CASRLAGGSNEQFF. The CDR3 DNA reads TGTGCCAGCAGACTAGCGGGAGGAAGTAATGAGCAGTTCTTC.

The chain links TRBV6-4 to TRBJ2-3; TRBD1 aligns across 10 bases. Unmatched junction bases numbered 2, after V lost 4 bases and J lost 1 base. This CDR3 is built from 15 residues. From germline, CDR1 is MRHNA and CDR2 SNTAGT. The CDR3 DNA follows: TGTGCCAGCAGTGTCGGGACAGGGGGCACAGATACGCAGTATTTT. Translation: CASSVGTGGTDTQYF.

The chain's CDR3 is CASSPIGSYEQYF. The CDR3 nucleotides are TGTGCCAGCAGTCCTATCGGCAGCTACGAGCAGTACTTC. The chain couples TRBV5-4 to TRBJ2-7, with D unresolved. The CDR3 is made up of 13 amino acids. The germline V gene encodes CDR1 SGHNT and CDR2 YYREEE (reference sequence). Between the trimmed V and J ends, which lost 5 bases and 3 bases, there was a span of 12 bases.

This chain uses TRBV28 with TRBJ2-5; 7 bases map to TRBD1. The junction had 14 bases not matched to a gene; V was cut back by 4 bases and J by 9 bases. This CDR3 has 15 residues. Germline V lookup: CDR1 MDHEN, CDR2 SYDVKM. The chain's CDR3 is CASSSLTGTRGAQYF. Written as DNA, the CDR3 is TGTGCCAGCAGTTCCTTGACAGGGACAAGGGGAGCCCAGTACTTC.

This chain connects TRBV19 to TRBJ2-5; 8 nucleotides agree with TRBD2. The CDR3 contains 15 residues. The V segment lost 4 bases and the J segment 4 bases; nucleotides outside the gene matches: 8. Germline CDR1 reads LNHDA; CDR2 reads SQIVND (reference sequence). The CDR3 DNA reads TGTGCCAGTAGTACCGGCAGGGCGGGGGGAGAGACCCAGTACTTC. Translated: CASSTGRAGGETQYF. Drawing the rest from reference TRBV19 and TRBJ2-5, the complete variable domain is DGGITQSPKYLFRKEGQNVTLSCEQNLNHDAMYWYRQDPGQGLRLIYYSQIVNDFQKGDIAEGYSVSREKKESFPLTVTSAQKNPTAFYLCASSTGRAGGETQYFGPGTRLLVL.

This clone is a singleton in its sample. V and J are TRBV9 and TRBJ2-7, with 8 bases identical to TRBD2. The CDR3 length is 16 residues. J lost 2 bases, V lost 2 bases, and 9 bases had no gene match. Germline V gene sequence: CDR1 SGDLS, CDR2 YYNGEE. DNA for the CDR3: TGTGCCAGCAGCGTTTCCGGGAGGGTGGGGGCCTACGAGCAGTACTTC. Translating it yields CASSVSGRVGAYEQYF. The full variable domain, in which reference TRBV9 and TRBJ2-7 provide the parts outside the CDR3, is DSGVTQTPKHLITATGQRVTLRCSPRSGDLSVYWYQQSLDQGLQFLIQYYNGEERAKGNILERFSAQQFPDLHSELNLSSLELGDSALYFCASSVSGRVGAYEQYFGPGTRLTVT.

The chain recombines TRBV30 with TRBJ1-5; D is unclear. The CDR3 has 15 amino acids. The germline gives CDR1 GTSNPN, CDR2 SVGIG (reference sequence). V shed 1 base and J shed 0 bases, with 10 bases lying between them. The DNA for the CDR3 is TGTGCCTGGAGTGCGTCGCGACATAGCAATCAGCCCCAGCATTTT. It is translated as CAWSASRHSNQPQHF.

V gene TRBV6-5 combines with J gene TRBJ1-4, with D possibly matching TRBD1 (5 bases). V was shortened by 4 bases and J by 4 bases, with 10 bases between the two germline ends. CDR1 MNHEY and CDR2 SVGAGI come from the germline V gene. CDR3 length equals 14 residues. The CDR3 bases are TGTGCCAGCAGTTCCGGGACTGGTAATGAAAAACTGTTTTTT. Amino acids: CASSSGTGNEKLFF.

This chain joins TRBV9 and TRBJ1-1; D ambiguous. Germline V lookup: CDR1 SGDLS, CDR2 YYNGEE. V dropped 0 bases and J dropped 0 bases, with 6 bases sitting between them. The CDR3 loop spans 14 amino acids. The CDR3 here is CASSVGWMNTEAFF. CDR3 coding DNA: TGTGCCAGCAGCGTAGGATGGATGAACACTGAAGCTTTCTTT.

The chain employs TRBV29-1 and TRBJ1-1, with D possibly TRBD1 on 5 matching bases. The germline gives CDR1 SQVTM, CDR2 ANQGSEA. V was clipped by 5 bases and J by 6 bases, with 10 bases between them. The CDR3 runs to 11 residues. In DNA form, the CDR3 reads TGCAGCGTTCGATCGGGGGCTGAAGCTTTCTTT. It translates to CSVRSGAEAFF.

The genes are TRBV9 and TRBJ1-1; unclear D gene. The length of the CDR3 is 10 residues. V was trimmed by 9 bases and J by 7 bases, leaving 10 bases between them. Germline V gene data show CDR1 as SGDLS and CDR2 as YYNGEE. CDR3 nucleotide sequence: TGTGCCAACGTGGACGGTGAAGCTTTCTTT. Its translation: CANVDGEAFF.

The V and J genes are TRBV15 and TRBJ2-7; tentative D call: TRBD1 (5 bases). The germline V gene has CDR1 LNHNV and CDR2 YYDKDF (reference sequence). V gave up 0 bases and J gave up 1 base, with 7 bases separating them. The CDR3 loop spans 14 amino acids. The CDR3 loop reads CATSREGVSYEQYF. The CDR3 region has the DNA TGTGCCACCAGCAGAGAAGGGGTATCCTACGAGCAGTACTTC.

The V gene is TRBV27, the J gene TRBJ2-7, with TRBD2 identical over 11 bases. V was clipped by 6 bases and J by 2 bases; unmatched bases: 9. Germline V gives CDR1 MNHEY, CDR2 SMNVEV (reference sequence). This CDR3 spans 16 amino acids. CDR3: CASRRLLAGVPYEQYF. The DNA of the CDR3 is TGTGCCAGCAGGAGACTACTAGCGGGAGTACCCTACGAGCAGTACTTC.

The chain couples TRBV7-3 to TRBJ2-3; TRBD1 matches 9 bases. The CDR3 contains 14 residues. The J segment lost 10 bases and the V segment lost 5 bases, leaving 10 bases of the junction unmatched. Germline V gene sequence: CDR1 SGHTA, CDR2 FQGTGA. CDR3 DNA: TGTGCCAGCAGCCCTAACCCGGGACAGGGCGCGCAGTATTTT. It is translated as CASSPNPGQGAQYF.

The gene calls are TRBV9 and TRBJ2-1; D might be TRBD2 (6 bases). The CDR3 extends over 13 amino acids. With 7 bases removed from V and 6 bases from J, the gap between germline ends came to 14 bases. Germline V gene sequence: CDR1 SGDLS, CDR2 YYNGEE. The CDR3 sequence is CASGQRAINEQFF. CDR3 DNA sequence: TGTGCCAGCGGCCAGCGGGCCATCAATGAGCAGTTCTTC.

In its sample, this clone was seen once. The rearrangement uses TRBV7-2 and TRBJ2-1; possibly TRBD2 for D (5 bases). V was shortened by 1 base and J by 9 bases, with 10 bases between the two germline ends. Germline assignment: CDR1 SGHTA and CDR2 FQGNSA. The CDR3 runs to 13 residues. CDR3 sequence reads: CASSLVYRGEQFF. CDR3 DNA sequence: TGTGCCAGCAGCTTAGTTTACCGGGGTGAGCAGTTCTTC.

The DNA for the CDR3 is TGTGCCAGCAGTGAAGGGGCAGGGGGTTACGAGCAGTACTTC. Amino acid sequence: CASSEGAGGYEQYF. V and J are TRBV6-1 and TRBJ2-7; the match to TRBD1 covers 7 bases. Germline trimming cut 1 base from V and 4 bases from J; bases unmatched to any gene: 4. CDR1 and CDR2 (germline): MNHNS, SASEGT. The CDR3 totals 14 residues.